The 18 T cell receptor beta chains below come from one sample, sequenced in a study of T cells in Graves' hyperthyroidism and ophthalmopathy. Regions amplified from RNA transcripts were the TCR beta CDR3 regions. The HTBI primer set served for first-round RT-PCR of the TCR CDR3. TCRdb reprocessed the multiplex PCR reads via MiXCR and lists one record per CDR3 protein. In the table there are 250,000 to 300,000 distinct CDR3 sequences, roughly 15% of which are singletons. Sequencing was performed on blood. Source of these receptors: a woman between 40 and 55 years old with Graves' hyperthyroidism that later progressed to Graves' ophthalmopathy.

This clonotype appeared many times. The chain links TRBV3-1 to TRBJ2-1; possibly TRBD2 for D (5 bases). Per the germline V gene, CDR1 is LGHDT and CDR2 is YNNKEL (reference sequence). V shed 6 bases and J shed 3 bases, with 9 bases lying between them. The CDR3 totals 13 residues. CDR3 region: CASSPGNYNEQFF. Written as DNA, the CDR3 is TGTGCCAGCAGTCCCGGGAACTACAATGAGCAGTTCTTC.

This clonotype was detected many times. This chain links TRBV28 with TRBJ2-1, with TRBD2 matching over 12 bases. J was trimmed by 3 bases and V by 7 bases; bases with no gene match: 19. Germline CDR1 MDHEN, CDR2 SYDVKM. CDR3 size: 20 residues. The CDR3 nucleotides are TGTGCCAGCACCCTTGCATATCTAGCGGGAGGGATCTCCTACTACAATGAGCAGTTCTTC. Protein sequence: CASTLAYLAGGISYYNEQFF.

This clonotype has a count of ten or more. V and J are TRBV28 and TRBJ2-3, with 13 nucleotides matching TRBD2. With V trimmed by 3 bases and J by 5 bases, 8 bases remained unmatched. The germline V gene encodes CDR1 MDHEN and CDR2 SYDVKM. The CDR3 spans 17 residues. DNA for the CDR3: TGTGCCAGCAGTTTGCCCGGGACTAGCGGGATTGGAGATACGCAGTATTTT. As protein: CASSLPGTSGIGDTQYF.

This clonotype was seen many times. The V call is TRBV19, the J call TRBJ2-7; D may correspond to TRBD1 or TRBD2 (5 bases each). This CDR3 spans 18 amino acids. Germline CDR1 and CDR2: LNHDA and SQIVND (reference sequence). The ends were cut back, 9 bases at V and 2 bases at J, with 29 bases in the middle. The CDR3 loop is CARTLTHTEGTAAYEQYF. For the CDR3, the DNA is TGTGCCAGAACGTTAACACACACAGAAGGGACGGCAGCCTACGAGCAGTACTTC.

Worth noting for this clonotype: A much bigger clone sits one base away, suggesting this may be a read error. The chain links TRBV28 to TRBJ2-3, with TRBD1 as a possible D gene (5 bases). From germline, CDR1 is MDHEN and CDR2 SYDVKM. V was pared by 4 bases and J by 1 base, with 9 bases between. CDR3 length: 14 residues. Here the CDR3 DNA reads TGTGCCAGCAGTTCCGACAGCCGCACAGATACGCAGTATTTT. It specifies CASSSDSRTDTQYF.

This clonotype was counted at least ten times. This chain joins TRBV12-3 or TRBV12-4 and TRBJ2-1; no clear D. This CDR3 comprises 12 residues. The V end lost 3 bases, the J end lost 6 bases, and 6 bases lay between the germline ends. The DNA of the CDR3 is TGTGCCAGCAGTTTCCGTCGCAATGAGCAGTTCTTC. This codes for CASSFRRNEQFF.

This clonotype has ten or more counts. V is TRBV2 and J is TRBJ2-1; D perhaps matches TRBD2 (6 bases). V lost 6 bases, J lost 0 bases, and 15 bases lay in between. CDR3 length: 16 amino acids. In germline, CDR1 is SNHLY, CDR2 FYNNEI. The CDR3 loop is CASRDGTGSSYNEQFF. CDR3 nucleotide sequence: TGTGCCAGCAGGGATGGGACTGGTTCCTCCTACAATGAGCAGTTCTTC.

This clonotype has at least ten counts. The chain joins TRBV4-1 to TRBJ2-7; TRBD2 might be the D (5 bases). Germline assignment: CDR1 MGHRA and CDR2 YSYEKL. The CDR3 covers 16 residues. V lost 4 bases to trimming and J lost 5 bases, with 21 bases between them. The CDR3 sequence: CASSPVRRTARDEQYF. Here the CDR3 DNA reads TGCGCCAGCAGCCCGGTAAGGAGGACCGCGCGGGACGAGCAGTACTTC.

Concerning this clonotype itself: One end of the junction varies from germline; a read error may be responsible. The V and J genes are TRBV7-9 and TRBJ2-1; no clear D gene. This CDR3 spans 14 amino acids. CDR1 and CDR2 from the germline V gene are SEHNR and FQNEAQ (reference sequence). The CDR3 coding sequence is TGTGCCAGCAGCTTAAGCGCCTCCTTCAATGAGCAGTTCTTC. As protein: CASSLSASFNEQFF.

This clonotype came up many times. The chain recombines TRBV5-1 with TRBJ2-1, with D possibly matching TRBD2 (5 bases). Between the trimmed V and J ends, which lost 4 bases and 0 bases, there was a span of 20 bases. Per germline, CDR1 SGHRS and CDR2 YFSETQ. There are 18 residues in the CDR3. The CDR3 DNA is TGCGCCAGCAGCCCCGCCCCTCTACTAGTGATCTCCTACAATGAGCAGTTCTTC. It yields the protein CASSPAPLLVISYNEQFF.

This clonotype has ten or more counts. The V and J genes are TRBV7-3 and TRBJ1-1; D gene unclear. V lost 0 bases and J 3 bases, leaving 11 bases between the germline ends. The CDR3 has 15 amino acids. Germline V gene sequence: CDR1 SGHTA, CDR2 FQGTGA. The CDR3 bases are TGTGCCAGCAGCTTAACACAGTCTAAGGACACTGAAGCTTTCTTT. This translates into CASSLTQSKDTEAFF.

This clonotype was detected a few times. This chain connects TRBV27 to TRBJ1-2, with D possibly TRBD1 on 5 matching bases. Trimming took off 3 bases at V and 6 bases at J, with 11 bases between the two ends. Germline assignment: CDR1 MNHEY and CDR2 SMNVEV (reference sequence). The CDR3 covers 13 residues. CDR3 bases: TGTGCCAGCAGTTTTGCCAGGGATGATGGCTACACCTTC. This translates into CASSFARDDGYTF.

The table lists this clonotype with many counts. The chain has TRBV9 and TRBJ2-2; 7 bases are a match to TRBD1. The CDR3 contains 16 residues. CDR1 SGDLS and CDR2 YYNGEE come from the germline V gene. Trimming at V came to 0 bases and at J to 2 bases, leaving 4 bases not matched to a gene. The CDR3 sequence: CASSVGQGANTGELFF. Written as DNA, the CDR3 is TGTGCCAGCAGCGTAGGACAGGGTGCAAACACCGGGGAGCTGTTTTTT.

In this sample, this clonotype turned up a few times. V is TRBV28 and J is TRBJ2-1; weak D call: TRBD2 (5 bases). Trimming removed 2 bases at V and 4 bases at J, with 18 bases between. The CDR3 consists of 17 residues. CDR1 and CDR2 from the germline V gene are MDHEN and SYDVKM. The CDR3 spells CASSLIVPGSPYNEQFF. For the CDR3, the DNA is TGTGCCAGCAGTTTAATAGTGCCGGGGAGCCCTTACAATGAGCAGTTCTTC.

The chain links TRBV7-9 to TRBJ1-2; weak D call: TRBD1 (6 bases). Germline V gives CDR1 SEHNR, CDR2 FQNEAQ (reference sequence). Trimming stripped 4 bases from V and 6 bases from J, with 12 bases between. The CDR3 has 13 residues. CDR3 DNA sequence: TGTGCCAGCAGCTCGGGACCAGGGGATGGCTACACCTTC. Translating it yields CASSSGPGDGYTF.

This clonotype was observed at least ten times. This chain joins TRBV12-3 or TRBV12-4 and TRBJ1-1; no definite D call. V was shortened by 1 base and J by 0 bases, with 6 bases between the two germline ends. CDR3 length equals 14 residues. DNA for the CDR3: TGTGCCAGCAGTTTAGTCAAGGTGAACACTGAAGCTTTCTTT. Its protein is CASSLVKVNTEAFF.

This clonotype was seen many times. This sequence joins TRBV6-2 or TRBV6-3 and TRBJ2-2, with 8 bases that match TRBD2. Germline CDR1 is MNHEY and CDR2 is SVGEGT. The V gene end was trimmed by 2 bases and the J gene end by 4 bases; junction bases not matched to a gene: 6. CDR3 length: 16 residues. CDR3 sequence: CASSYVTGGPTGELFF. In DNA, the CDR3 is TGTGCCAGCAGTTACGTGACGGGAGGGCCCACCGGGGAGCTGTTTTTT.

This clonotype has at least ten counts. The rearrangement uses TRBV7-8 and TRBJ1-5; D is perhaps TRBD1 (5 bases). Trimming took 5 bases from V and 7 from J, leaving 24 bases between them. Germline V gives CDR1 SGHVS, CDR2 FQNEAQ. The CDR3 has 17 residues. The CDR3 DNA sequence: TGTGCCAGCAGCGCGCGTCCGGGACCTACCAAGGCCCAGCCCCAGCATTTT. Its protein is CASSARPGPTKAQPQHF. The complete variable domain, with remaining parts taken from reference TRBV7-8 and TRBJ1-5, reads GAGVSQSPRYKVAKRGQDVALRCDPISGHVSLFWYQQALGQGPEFLTYFQNEAQLDKSGLPSDRFFAERPEGSVSTLKIQRTQQEDSAVYLCASSARPGPTKAQPQHFGDGTRLSIL.